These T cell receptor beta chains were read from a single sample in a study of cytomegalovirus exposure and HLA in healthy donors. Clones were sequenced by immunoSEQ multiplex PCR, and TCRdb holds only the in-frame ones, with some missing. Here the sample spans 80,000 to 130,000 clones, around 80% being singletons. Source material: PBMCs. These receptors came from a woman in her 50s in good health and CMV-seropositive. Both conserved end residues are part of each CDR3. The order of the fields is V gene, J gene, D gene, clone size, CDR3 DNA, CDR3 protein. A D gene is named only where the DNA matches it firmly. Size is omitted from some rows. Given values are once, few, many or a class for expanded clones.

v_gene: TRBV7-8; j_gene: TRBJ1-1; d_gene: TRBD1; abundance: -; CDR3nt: TGTGCCAGCAGCTTGGGACAGGCCACTGAAGCTTTCTTT; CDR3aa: CASSLGQATEAFF
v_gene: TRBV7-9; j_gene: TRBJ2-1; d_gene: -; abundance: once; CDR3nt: TGTGCCAGCAGCTTAGTTAGAGGCGCCTACAATGAGCAGTTCTTC; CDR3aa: CASSLVRGAYNEQFF
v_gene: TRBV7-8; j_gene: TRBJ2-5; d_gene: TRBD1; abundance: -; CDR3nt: TGTGCCAGCAGCTTAGTCACCGGGACAGGGGGTGAGACCCAGTACTTC; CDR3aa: CASSLVTGTGGETQYF
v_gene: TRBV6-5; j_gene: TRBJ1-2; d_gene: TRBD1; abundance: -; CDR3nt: TGTGCCAGCAGGGACAGGGGGCGGGTTGGCTACACCTTC; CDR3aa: CASRDRGRVGYTF
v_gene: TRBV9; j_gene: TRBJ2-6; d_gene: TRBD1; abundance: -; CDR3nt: TGTGCCAGCAGCGTGTACAGGGGAACCGCCAACTCTGGGGCCAACGTCCTGACTTTC; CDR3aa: CASSVYRGTANSGANVLTF
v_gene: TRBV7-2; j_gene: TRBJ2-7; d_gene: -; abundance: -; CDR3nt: TGTGCCAGCAGTCCCGGGAACCTCTACGAGCAGTACTTC; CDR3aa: CASSPGNLYEQYF
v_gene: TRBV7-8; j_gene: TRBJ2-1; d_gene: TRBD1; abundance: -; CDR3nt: TGTGCCAGCAGCTTAGGAGGGGGCGCTGAGCAGTTCTTC; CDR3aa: CASSLGGGAEQFF
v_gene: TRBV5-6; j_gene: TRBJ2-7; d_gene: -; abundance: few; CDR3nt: TGTGCCAGCAGTTCGAAACCACCAGGGCTAAGCTCCTACGAGCAGTACTTC; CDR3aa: CASSSKPPGLSSYEQYF
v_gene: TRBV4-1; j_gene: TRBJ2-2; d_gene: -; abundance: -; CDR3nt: TGCGCCAGCAGCGCGCAAAACGGGAACACCGGGGAGCTGTTTTTT; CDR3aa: CASSAQNGNTGELFF
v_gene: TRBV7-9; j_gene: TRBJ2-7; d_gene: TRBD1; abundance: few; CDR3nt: TGTGCCAGCAGCTTGGGACAGGGACGATCCGAGCAGTACTTC; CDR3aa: CASSLGQGRSEQYF
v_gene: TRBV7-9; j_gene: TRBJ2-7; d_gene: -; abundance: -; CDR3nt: TGTGCCAGCAGCTTAGGAGGACACTCCTACGAGCAGTACTTC; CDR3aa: CASSLGGHSYEQYF
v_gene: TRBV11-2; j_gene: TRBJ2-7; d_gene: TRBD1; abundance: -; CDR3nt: TGTGCCAGCAGCCTAACGACAGGGCCCTACGAGCAGTACTTC; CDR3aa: CASSLTTGPYEQYF
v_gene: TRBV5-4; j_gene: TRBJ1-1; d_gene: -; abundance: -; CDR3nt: TGTGCCAGCAGCTTGGACAGCAAGAACACTGAAGCTTTCTTT; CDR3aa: CASSLDSKNTEAFF
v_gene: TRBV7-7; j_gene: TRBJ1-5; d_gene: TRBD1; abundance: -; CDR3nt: TGTGCTAGCAGCTATTCGGGACAGGGGTTGATGGCCCAGCATTTT; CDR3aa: CASSYSGQGLMAQHF
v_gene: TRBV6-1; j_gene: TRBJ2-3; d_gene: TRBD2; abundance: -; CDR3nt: TGTGCTTTACTTCGGGCTAGCGGGGTATACGGTACGCAGTATTTT; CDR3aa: CALLRASGVYGTQYF
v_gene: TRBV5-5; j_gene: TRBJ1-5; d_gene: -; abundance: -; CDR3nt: TGTGCCAGCAGCTTGGTGGGGCTTCAGCCCCAGCATTTT; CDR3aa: CASSLVGLQPQHF
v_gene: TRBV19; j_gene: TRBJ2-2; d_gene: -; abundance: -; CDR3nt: TGTGCCAGTAAGGGGTGGGTTAGCACCGGGGAGCTGTTTTTT; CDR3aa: CASKGWVSTGELFF
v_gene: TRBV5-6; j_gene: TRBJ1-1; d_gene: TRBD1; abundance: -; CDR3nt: TGTGCCAGCAGCTCAGGGGGCACTGAAGCTTTCTTT; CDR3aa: CASSSGGTEAFF
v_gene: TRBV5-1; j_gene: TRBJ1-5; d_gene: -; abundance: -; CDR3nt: TGCGCCAGCAGCTTGGGGGACTCAGGGAATCAGCCCCAGCATTTT; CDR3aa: CASSLGDSGNQPQHF
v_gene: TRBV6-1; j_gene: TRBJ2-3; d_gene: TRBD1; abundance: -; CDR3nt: TGTGCCGGGGCTGGGACAGGGGTAGGATATACGCAGTATTTT; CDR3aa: CAGAGTGVGYTQYF
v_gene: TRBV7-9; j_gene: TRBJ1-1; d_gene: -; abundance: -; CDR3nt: TGTGCCAGCAGCCCCAGGGGAAGGATGACTGAAGCTTTCTTT; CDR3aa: CASSPRGRMTEAFF
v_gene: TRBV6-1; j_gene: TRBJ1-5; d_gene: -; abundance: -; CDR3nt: TGTGCCAGCAGTGAAGCGGGGGGGGAAGGGCTTCAGCCCCAGCATTTT; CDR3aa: CASSEAGGEGLQPQHF
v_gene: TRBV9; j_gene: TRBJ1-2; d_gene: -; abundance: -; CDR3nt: TGTGCCAGCAGCCCCCAGGACATCCCGAACTATGGCTACACCTTC; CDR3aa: CASSPQDIPNYGYTF
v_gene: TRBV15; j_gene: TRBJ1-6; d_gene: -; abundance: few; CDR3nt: TGTGCCACCAGCAACCAGGGGCGCAAGGATTCACCCCTCCACTTT; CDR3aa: CATSNQGRKDSPLHF
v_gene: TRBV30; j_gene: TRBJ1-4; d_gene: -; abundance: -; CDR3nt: TGTGCCTGGAGTCAAAGGGGGACGTTCTATGAAAAACTGTTTTTT; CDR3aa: CAWSQRGTFYEKLFF
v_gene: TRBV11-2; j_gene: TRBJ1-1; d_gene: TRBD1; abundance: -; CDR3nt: TGTGCCAGCAGCTCTTCGAGGGGGCTGAACACTGAAGCTTTCTTT; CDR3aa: CASSSSRGLNTEAFF
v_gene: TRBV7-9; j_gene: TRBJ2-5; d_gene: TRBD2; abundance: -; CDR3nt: TGTGCCAGCAGCCCGGGAGTGGGAGGGGAGACCCAGTACTTC; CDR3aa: CASSPGVGGETQYF
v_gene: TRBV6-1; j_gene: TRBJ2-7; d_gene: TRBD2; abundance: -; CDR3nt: TGTGCCAGCAGTGAAGGGATGACTAGCGGGTACGAGCAGTACTTC; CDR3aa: CASSEGMTSGYEQYF
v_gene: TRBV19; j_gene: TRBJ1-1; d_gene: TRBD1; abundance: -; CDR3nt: TGTGCCACCGGAACAGGGGCCACTGAAGCTTTCTTT; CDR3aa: CATGTGATEAFF
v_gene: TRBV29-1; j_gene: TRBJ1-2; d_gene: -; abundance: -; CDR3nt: TGCAGCGTTGAAGGTAGCGAGGGAGGCTATGGCTACACCTTC; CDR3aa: CSVEGSEGGYGYTF
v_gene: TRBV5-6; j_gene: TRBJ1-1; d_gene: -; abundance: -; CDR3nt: TGTGCCAGCAGTTTTGGGACAATGAACACTGAAGCTTTCTTT; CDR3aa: CASSFGTMNTEAFF
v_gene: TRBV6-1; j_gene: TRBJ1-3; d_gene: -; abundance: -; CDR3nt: TGTGCCAGCACTGAGTCCCGATCGAGCTCTGGAAACACCATATATTTT; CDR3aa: CASTESRSSSGNTIYF
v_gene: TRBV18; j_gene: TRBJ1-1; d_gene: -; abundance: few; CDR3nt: TGTGCCAGCTCACCGGGGGCCTGGAACACTGAAGCTTTCTTT; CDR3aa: CASSPGAWNTEAFF
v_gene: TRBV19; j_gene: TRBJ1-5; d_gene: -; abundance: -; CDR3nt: TGTGCCAGTAGTATTTCATTAGGACACCAGCCCCAGCATTTT; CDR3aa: CASSISLGHQPQHF
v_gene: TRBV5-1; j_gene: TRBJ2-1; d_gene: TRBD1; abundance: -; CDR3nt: TGCGCCAGCAGCCCGCTACAGGGGAGCTCCTACAATGAGCAGTTCTTC; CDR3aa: CASSPLQGSSYNEQFF
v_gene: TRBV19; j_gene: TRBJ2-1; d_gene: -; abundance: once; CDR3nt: TGTGCCAGTACGGGACTTCGCAGCTACAATGAGCAGTTCTTC; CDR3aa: CASTGLRSYNEQFF
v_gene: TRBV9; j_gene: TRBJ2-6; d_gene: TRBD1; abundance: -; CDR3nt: TGTGCCAGCAGCCCCAGCTTGAGGGCAGGGGGCTACTCTGGGGCCAACGTCCTGACTTTC; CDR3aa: CASSPSLRAGGYSGANVLTF
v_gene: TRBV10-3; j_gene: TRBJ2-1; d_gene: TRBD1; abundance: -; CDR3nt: TGTGCCATCCTAGGGACAGGGGGCCTGAATGAGCAGTTCTTC; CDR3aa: CAILGTGGLNEQFF
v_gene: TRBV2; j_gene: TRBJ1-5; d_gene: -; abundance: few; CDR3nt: TGTGCCAGCCGCAGTGACCAGGGCCCCCAGCATTTT; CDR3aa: CASRSDQGPQHF
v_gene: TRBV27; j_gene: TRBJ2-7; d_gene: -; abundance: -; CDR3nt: TGTGCCAGCAGTTTGACGGGAAGTACCTACGAGCAGTACTTC; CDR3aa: CASSLTGSTYEQYF
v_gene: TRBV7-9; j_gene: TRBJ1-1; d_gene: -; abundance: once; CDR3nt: TGTTCCAGCAGCCCCCCGCGGAGGCCGGCCGCTGAAGCTTTCTTT; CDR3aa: CSSSPPRRPAAEAFF
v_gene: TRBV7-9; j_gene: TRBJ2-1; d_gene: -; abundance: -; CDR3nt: TGTTCCAGCAGCTGGACAGCCTCCTACAATGAGCAGTTCTTC; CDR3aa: CSSSWTASYNEQFF
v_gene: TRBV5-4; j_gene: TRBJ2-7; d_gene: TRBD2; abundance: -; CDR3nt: TGTGCCAGCAGCTCAAGCGGGAGGGTCTACGAGCAGTACTTC; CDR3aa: CASSSSGRVYEQYF
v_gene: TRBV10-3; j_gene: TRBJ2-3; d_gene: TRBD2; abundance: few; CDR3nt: TGTGCCATCAGTGAGTCTGCGGGAGGGCGGGCAGATACGCAGTATTTT; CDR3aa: CAISESAGGRADTQYF
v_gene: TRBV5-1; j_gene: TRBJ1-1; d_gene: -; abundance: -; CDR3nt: TGCGCCAGCAGCTTGGCCGGGATCGAGGGAGCTTTCTTT; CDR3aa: CASSLAGIEGAFF
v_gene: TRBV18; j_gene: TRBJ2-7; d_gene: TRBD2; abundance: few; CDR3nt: TGTGCCAGCTCACCACAGCGGGAGGCCTACGAGCAGTACTTC; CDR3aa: CASSPQREAYEQYF